This T cell receptor (beta chain) came from a study of glioma-infiltrating T cells after dendritic cell vaccination (dated by TCRdb to the mid-2010s). With regard to the full study: The cohort comprised about 15 glioblastoma patients from Phase I and II dendritic cell vaccination trials, 9 newly diagnosed and 6 with recurrent disease. Tumor-infiltrating lymphocyte content was quantified and tumor and blood repertoires were compared in dendritic cell-vaccinated glioblastoma patients by deep sequencing of TCR beta CDR3 regions. Three intradermal dendritic cell vaccine injections were administered to patients at biweekly intervals in the arm below the axilla. Patients received autologous tumor lysate-pulsed dendritic cell vaccination between about 2002 and 2013. The vaccine was prepared from monocyte-derived dendritic cells that were cultured for 6 to 7 days with IL-4 and GM-CSF and then pulsed overnight with autologous tumor lysate. Survival after dendritic cell vaccination was correlated with TCR sequencing metrics, including TIL content and tumor-blood repertoire overlap. Study-level results and caveats: The cohort was small and heterogeneous, few patients had complete blood and tumor sets, and even fewer had initial-recurrent tumor pairs. TCR clonality showed no direct relationship with survival, which suggests that a diverse polyclonal response may matter. The TCR overlap response model with three groups was called speculative and said to need prospective validation. Longer time to progression and overall survival after dendritic cell vaccination were predicted by higher estimated pretreatment TIL content.

As for this clone: There is no known antigen for this receptor. Base-call qualities are not available, and no considerably larger clone is one nucleotide away.

The immunoSEQ assay amplified TCRB CDR3 regions from roughly 2.1 micrograms of genomic DNA, or from all available DNA when less than that amount was available. The multiplex PCR relied on 60 forward primers for TCR V beta segments and 13 reverse primers for J beta segments. To estimate reads per starting template, synthetic control templates were spiked into each sample at limiting dilution. Reads of 87 bp were generated by sequencing on the Illumina HiSeq System. The original pipeline was this. To remove PCR and sequencing errors, closely related sequences were merged with a nearest neighbor algorithm. TCR overlap was defined as the percentage of unique tumor TCR beta sequences that were also present in the same patient's peripheral blood. TCRdb provides this immuneACCESS table in a form limited to in-frame rearrangements. Some clones are lacking; in checked studies, under half of them reflect an unresolved V gene, and why the rest are absent is not known. Clonal size and the V and J genes are those of that table, whereas D and trimming came from the DNA. Within this sample are 9,500 to 12,000 clones, with roughly 77% of them counted one time only. The ten largest clones add up to roughly 39% of the sample.

V and J lose 3 bases and 1 base, and a span of 12 bases separates them. CDR1 MNHEY and CDR2 SVGAGI are derived from the germline V gene. From the cysteine through the phenylalanine, the CDR3 covers 15 amino acids. The DNA shown is the 45-base CDR3, in frame from base 1. The intended sense of this specimen's time point label: after dendritic cell vaccination, including at tumor progression/relapse. Patients were selected for having adequate residual fresh-frozen tumor tissue and more than two years of available survival data. Although molecular status otherwise differed among the glioblastoma patients, no patient had an isocitrate dehydrogenase mutation. PBMC were collected before vaccination, two weeks after the third vaccination, and at tumor progression if progression occurred. The Qiagen DNeasy Blood extraction Kit was used to extract genomic DNA.

The chain is assembled from TRBV6-5 and TRBJ1-1; the D gene cannot be named for sure. The sequenced sample was blood, obtained after dendritic cell vaccination. This TCR came from a human donor with glioblastoma. The base sequence is TGTGCCAGCAGTTATAAGTGGGCTGCGAACACTGAAGCTTTCTTT. Its translation is CASSYKWAANTEAFF.